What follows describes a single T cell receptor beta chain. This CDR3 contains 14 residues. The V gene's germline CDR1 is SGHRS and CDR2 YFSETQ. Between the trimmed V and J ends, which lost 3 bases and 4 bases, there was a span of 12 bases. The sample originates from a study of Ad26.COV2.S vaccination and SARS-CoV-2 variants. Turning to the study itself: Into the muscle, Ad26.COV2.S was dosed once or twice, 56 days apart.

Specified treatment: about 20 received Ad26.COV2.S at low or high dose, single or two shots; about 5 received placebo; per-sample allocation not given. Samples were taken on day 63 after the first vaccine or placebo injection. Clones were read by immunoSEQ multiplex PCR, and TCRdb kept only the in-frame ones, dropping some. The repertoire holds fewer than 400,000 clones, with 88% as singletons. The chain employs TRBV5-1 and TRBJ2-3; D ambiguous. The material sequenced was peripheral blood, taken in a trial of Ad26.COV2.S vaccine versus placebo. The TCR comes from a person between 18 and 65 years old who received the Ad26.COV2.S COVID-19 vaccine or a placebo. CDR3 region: CASSWSRQADTQYF. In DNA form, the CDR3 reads TGCGCCAGCAGCTGGTCACGGCAGGCAGATACGCAGTATTTT.